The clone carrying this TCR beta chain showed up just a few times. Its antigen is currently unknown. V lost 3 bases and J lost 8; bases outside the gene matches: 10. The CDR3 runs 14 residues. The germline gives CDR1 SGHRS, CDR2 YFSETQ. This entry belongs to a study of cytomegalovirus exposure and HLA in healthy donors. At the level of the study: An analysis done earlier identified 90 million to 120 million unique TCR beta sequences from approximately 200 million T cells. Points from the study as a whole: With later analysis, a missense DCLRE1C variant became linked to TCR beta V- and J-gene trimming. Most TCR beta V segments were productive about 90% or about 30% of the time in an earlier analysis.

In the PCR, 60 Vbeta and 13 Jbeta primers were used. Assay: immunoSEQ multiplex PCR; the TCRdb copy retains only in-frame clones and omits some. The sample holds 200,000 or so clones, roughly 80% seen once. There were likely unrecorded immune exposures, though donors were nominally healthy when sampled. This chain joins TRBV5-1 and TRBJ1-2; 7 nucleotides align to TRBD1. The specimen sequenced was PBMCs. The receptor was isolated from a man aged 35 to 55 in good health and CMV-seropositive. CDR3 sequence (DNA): TGCGCCAGCAGCTCGGGACAGACTCTGGAGGGCTACACCTTC. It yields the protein CASSSGQTLEGYTF.